These 14 T cell receptor beta chains came from one sample sequenced in a study of human T cells and chemical hapten exposure. Time point indicated: patch test 1, 2 weeks after DPC sensitization. As for treatment: therapeutic diphenylcyclopropenone sensitization with weekly scalp DPC. RNA extraction used unfractionated whole blood as the source of total RNA. Each CDR3 protein is one row after TCRdb ran MiXCR on the RACE reads. The sample has more than 35,000 distinct CDR3 sequences, about 6.3% seen once. The sample was whole blood, taken in connection with sensitization to the hapten diphenylcyclopropenone (DPC). The receptors stem from a woman in her twenties or thirties with alopecia areata. Some clones in this sample may be carry-over from other donors' samples.

This clonotype was seen only a few times. V is TRBV10-3 and J is TRBJ2-5, with D maybe TRBD1 (6 bases). Trimming took off 2 bases at V and 10 bases at J, with 8 bases between the two ends. Germline loops: CDR1 ENHRY, CDR2 SYGVKD. The CDR3 length is 11 residues. The CDR3 spells CAISEKGGQYF. For the CDR3, the DNA is TGTGCCATCAGTGAGAAAGGGGGCCAGTACTTC.

This clonotype was seen a few times. This chain joins TRBV6-4 and TRBJ2-1; 9 nucleotides line up with TRBD2. Germline CDR1 reads MRHNA; CDR2 reads SNTAGT. The CDR3 runs 17 residues. Losses at the gene ends were 8 bases for V and 2 bases for J; bases not matched to a gene: 13. The CDR3 nucleotides read TGTGCCAGCCAAAAGCCCCAAGGCGGGGGGGCCTACAATGAGCAGTTCTTC. It is translated as CASQKPQGGGAYNEQFF.

At least ten counts were recorded for this clonotype. V is TRBV24-1 and J is TRBJ2-2; D tentatively reads TRBD1 or TRBD2 (6 bases each). The germline V gene has CDR1 KGHDR and CDR2 SFDVKD. The CDR3 runs to 16 residues. Trimming stripped 3 bases from V and 6 bases from J, with 16 bases between. The CDR3 is CATSDRGAGTAGELFF. CDR3 in DNA: TGTGCCACCAGTGATAGGGGGGCAGGGACCGCCGGGGAGCTGTTTTTT.

This clonotype is a singleton in its sample. V usage is TRBV7-2 and J usage is TRBJ1-2; tentatively, D is TRBD1 (6 bases). The length of the CDR3 is 13 residues. CDR1 is SGHTA and CDR2 is FQGNSA in the germline V gene. The germline V and J ends were trimmed by 5 bases and 6 bases, with 13 bases remaining between them. The CDR3 DNA reads TGTGCCAGCAGCCTGTCGACAGGCGATGGCTACACCTTC. Amino acids: CASSLSTGDGYTF.

This clonotype was observed at least ten times. V is TRBV29-1 and J is TRBJ2-7; the match to TRBD1 covers 9 bases. The CDR3 runs 13 residues. After removal of 7 bases from V and 6 bases from J, the junction contained 10 bases not matched to a gene. Germline CDR1 SQVTM, CDR2 ANQGSEA. The CDR3 sequence: CSGRGDRASEQYF. Here the CDR3 DNA reads TGCAGCGGAAGGGGGGACAGGGCCTCCGAGCAGTACTTC.

In this sample, this clonotype turned up a few times. This rearrangement joins TRBV20-1 to TRBJ1-2; 7 bases match TRBD1. In germline, CDR1 is DFQATT, CDR2 SNEGSKA (reference sequence). J was trimmed by 7 bases and V by 5 bases; bases with no gene match: 10. The length of the CDR3 is 13 residues. The CDR3 reads CSAPKQGSAGYTF. The CDR3 DNA reads TGCAGTGCTCCCAAACAGGGGAGCGCTGGCTACACCTTC.

The J gene is TRBJ2-3, the V gene TRBV2; 9 bases match TRBD1. The CDR3 covers 15 residues. Per germline, CDR1 SNHLY and CDR2 FYNNEI. The V segment lost 8 bases and the J segment 5 bases; nucleotides outside the gene matches: 11. CDR3 residues: CASPKEGTGKDTQYF. The CDR3 DNA reads TGTGCCAGCCCGAAAGAAGGGACAGGGAAAGATACGCAGTATTTT.

This clonotype was seen more than once but under ten times. V gene TRBV5-6 combines with J gene TRBJ2-6; the match to TRBD1 covers 11 bases. The V and J ends lost 0 bases and 3 bases, in that order; junction bases with no gene match: 2. Germline V gene lookup returns CDR1 SGHDT and CDR2 YYEEEE. This CDR3 comprises 17 residues. Here the CDR3 DNA reads TGTGCCAGCAGCTTGGCGGACAGGGGGCTTGGGGCCAACGTCCTGACTTTC. Its protein product is CASSLADRGLGANVLTF.

This clonotype came up many times. This chain uses TRBV28 with TRBJ2-5; TRBD1 aligns across 11 bases. Germline V lookup: CDR1 MDHEN, CDR2 SYDVKM. The junction had 9 bases not matched to a gene; V was cut back by 5 bases and J by 4 bases. This CDR3 region has 16 residues. CDR3: CASSGTWTGGSETQYF. CDR3 DNA sequence: TGTGCCAGCAGTGGGACTTGGACAGGGGGCTCAGAGACCCAGTACTTC.

V usage is TRBV10-3 and J usage is TRBJ2-7; 8 nucleotides align to TRBD1. This CDR3 is built from 15 residues. V was clipped by 7 bases and J by 2 bases; unmatched bases: 10. Germline CDR1 and CDR2: ENHRY and SYGVKD. The CDR3 DNA follows: TGTGCCATCACCCAATCCGGGACAGGTCCCTACGAGCAGTACTTC. This translates into CAITQSGTGPYEQYF.

This clonotype has a handful of counts. For the CDR3, the DNA is TGTGCCAGCAGTGAACTTTCCGGACGGAGCAATTCACCCCTCCACTTT. Amino acid sequence: CASSELSGRSNSPLHF. The chain joins TRBV6-1 to TRBJ1-6; D is ambiguous. Per germline, CDR1 MNHNS and CDR2 SASEGT. The V gene lost 2 bases and the J gene lost 7 bases, with 15 bases spanning the gap. CDR3 size: 16 residues.

There are many counts of this clonotype. CDR3 amino acids: CASSPRGELAYTDTQYF. The CDR3 DNA follows: TGTGCCAGCAGCCCCCGGGGAGAACTAGCGTACACAGATACGCAGTATTTT. The chain couples TRBV11-2 to TRBJ2-3, with 7 nucleotides matching TRBD2. There are 17 residues in the CDR3. Per germline, CDR1 SGHAT and CDR2 FQNNGV. Germline trimming cut 5 bases from V and 2 bases from J; bases unmatched to any gene: 13.

The rearrangement links TRBV5-6 to TRBJ1-4; D gene ambiguous. Germline V CDR1 and CDR2: SGHDT, YYEEEE. Trimming removed 1 base from V and 14 bases from J, with 18 bases in between. This CDR3 is 14 amino acids long. DNA for the CDR3: TGTGCCAGCAGCTTGCGGGGTGGACCCAATTGGCTGTTTTTT. Its protein is CASSLRGGPNWLFF. Filled out from reference TRBV5-6 and TRBJ1-4, the complete variable domain reads DAGVTQSPTHLIKTRGQQVTLRCSPKSGHDTVSWYQQALGQGPQFIFQYYEEEERQRGNFPDRFSGHQFPNYSSELNVNALLLGDSALYLCASSLRGGPNWLFFGSGTQLSVL.

The V and J genes are TRBV12-3 or TRBV12-4 and TRBJ2-1, with D possibly called TRBD1 or TRBD2 (5 bases each). The CDR3 loop spans 12 amino acids. Deletions cut 8 bases from V and 2 bases from J, with 7 bases between. The CDR3 nucleotides are TGTGCCAGCCGGGACGCCTACAATGAGCAGTTCTTC. Its translation is CASRDAYNEQFF.